The source of this T cell receptor (beta chain) is a study of breast tumors, draining lymph nodes, adjacent tissues. Study-level results: Compared with lymph nodes, tumors were less diverse; compared with nontumor tissue, more. Tumor T cell lymph node origin was a supported hypothesis, not proven.

This CDR3 is 13 amino acids long. The trim removed 3 bases at V and 13 bases at J, leaving 11 bases unmatched. CDR1 is GTSNPN and CDR2 is SVGIG in the germline V gene (reference sequence). Concerning this clonotype: The antigen is unknown. A much larger clone lies one base from this, so it may be a read error.

From the multiplex PCR reads, TCRdb called clonotypes with MiXCR, one entry per CDR3 protein. This repertoire shows tens of thousands of distinct CDR3 sequences, 25% to 35% found once; its top ten account for 7.5% to 10%. Samples came from axillary lymph nodes draining the breast cancer. The origin of this receptor is a female donor with breast cancer. Some clones in this sample may be carry-over from other donors' samples. V is TRBV30 and J is TRBJ1-2; TRBD1 matches at 10 bases. The sample consisted of axillary lymph node tissue. The CDR3: CAWSVTGTGERTF. CDR3 DNA: TGTGCCTGGAGCGTTACCGGGACAGGGGAACGCACCTTC.